These T cell receptor beta chains were read from a single sample in a study of shared clonotypes between healthy human individuals. TCRdb's table, derived via immunoSEQ multiplex PCR, lists solely in-frame clones and lacks some. Seen here are millions of clones, about 95% observed once, and the top ten hold around 0.13%. Sequenced input: naive CD4+ T cells sorted from blood. Receptors originate from a man aged 18 to 35 in good health. Each CDR3 is given with its conserved first and last residue. Each record gives: clone size, V gene, J gene, D gene, CDR3 protein, CDR3 DNA. A D gene is named only where the DNA matches it firmly. Size tells how often a clone was seen (once, few, many) or the class of an expanded clone, and some rows leave it out.

-	TRBV19	TRBJ1-5	-	CASGPTGIPNQPQHF	TGTGCCAGTGGCCCGACAGGTATACCAAATCAGCCCCAGCATTTT
-	TRBV5-1	TRBJ2-1	-	CASSLATQVVNEQFF	TGCGCCAGCAGCTTGGCGACGCAGGTGGTCAATGAGCAGTTCTTC
-	TRBV6-1	TRBJ2-7	-	CASSEGWQFTYEQYF	TGTGCCAGCAGTGAAGGGTGGCAATTTACCTACGAGCAGTACTTC
-	TRBV5-1	TRBJ2-1	-	CASSLAGLDVGEQFF	TGCGCCAGCAGCTTGGCGGGACTCGACGTAGGTGAGCAGTTCTTC
-	TRBV5-1	TRBJ2-5	TRBD2	CASSTSRGGPETQYF	TGCGCCAGCAGCACCTCTCGGGGGGGCCCTGAGACCCAGTACTTC
-	TRBV10-3	TRBJ2-7	-	CAISTNYGPSYEQYF	TGTGCCATCAGCACGAACTACGGCCCCTCCTACGAGCAGTACTTC
-	TRBV7-2	TRBJ1-3	-	CASSQQGSGNTIYF	TGTGCCAGCAGTCAACAGGGATCTGGAAACACCATATATTTT
-	TRBV5-4	TRBJ2-5	-	CASSLDRAHTYQETQYF	TGTGCCAGCAGCTTGGACAGGGCTCACACATACCAAGAGACCCAGTACTTC
-	TRBV10-1	TRBJ1-2	-	CASSESLDYGYTF	TGCGCCAGCAGTGAGTCGCTGGACTATGGCTACACCTTC
-	TRBV6-1	TRBJ1-2	TRBD1	CASSTGGAYTF	TGTGCCAGCAGTACAGGGGGCGCCTACACCTTC
-	TRBV7-9	TRBJ2-2	-	CASSLKPANTGELFF	TGTGCCAGCAGCTTAAAGCCAGCGAACACCGGGGAGCTGTTTTTT
-	TRBV10-1	TRBJ1-1	-	CASSPLNPSIMNTEAFF	TGCGCCAGCAGTCCGCTCAACCCGTCCATTATGAACACTGAAGCTTTCTTT
once	TRBV5-1	TRBJ1-6	-	CASSSGGSPLHF	TGCGCCAGCAGTTCGGGGGGTTCACCCCTCCACTTT
once	TRBV4-1	TRBJ1-1	-	CASSPRQGLTEAFF	TGCGCCAGCAGCCCTCGCCAGGGGCTCACTGAAGCTTTCTTT
-	TRBV5-1	TRBJ2-1	-	CASSATPTIGYNEQFF	TGCGCCAGCAGCGCCACCCCTACAATAGGCTACAATGAGCAGTTCTTC
-	TRBV16	TRBJ1-2	-	CASSQSAGTDGYTF	TGTGCCAGCAGCCAGTCGGCAGGTACGGATGGCTACACCTTC
-	TRBV2	TRBJ2-7	-	CASSQGYAEQYF	TGTGCCAGCAGTCAAGGGTATGCCGAGCAGTACTTC
-	TRBV5-1	TRBJ1-1	-	CASSHNLDLNTEAFF	TGCGCCAGCAGTCACAACCTAGACCTGAACACTGAAGCTTTCTTT
-	TRBV29-1	TRBJ2-4	-	CSVKGRLAKNIQYF	TGCAGCGTTAAGGGTCGTCTAGCCAAAAACATTCAGTACTTC
-	TRBV30	TRBJ2-7	TRBD2	CAWSREGYEQYF	TGTGCCTGGAGTCGGGAGGGATACGAGCAGTACTTC
-	TRBV18	TRBJ1-2	-	CASSPQGGNYGYTF	TGTGCCAGCTCACCACAGGGTGGTAATTATGGCTACACCTTC
-	TRBV7-9	TRBJ1-2	-	CASSLEYPFVYGYTF	TGTGCCAGCAGCTTAGAATACCCCTTTGTCTATGGCTACACCTTC
-	TRBV30	TRBJ2-2	-	CAWTDRAGELFF	TGTGCCTGGACCGATCGGGCCGGGGAGCTGTTTTTT
-	TRBV4-2	TRBJ2-1	-	CASSTLSGEQFF	TGTGCCAGCAGCACCCTTTCCGGGGAGCAGTTCTTC
-	TRBV6-1	TRBJ2-2	-	CASSFGPNTGELFF	TGTGCCAGCAGTTTCGGTCCGAACACCGGGGAGCTGTTTTTT
-	TRBV28	TRBJ1-1	-	CASRGRVLGNTEAFF	TGTGCCAGCAGGGGCAGGGTGTTGGGGAACACTGAAGCTTTCTTT
-	TRBV4-3	TRBJ2-5	-	CASSQDPPGGFGETQYF	TGCGCCAGCAGCCAAGACCCCCCCGGGGGCTTCGGGGAGACCCAGTACTTC